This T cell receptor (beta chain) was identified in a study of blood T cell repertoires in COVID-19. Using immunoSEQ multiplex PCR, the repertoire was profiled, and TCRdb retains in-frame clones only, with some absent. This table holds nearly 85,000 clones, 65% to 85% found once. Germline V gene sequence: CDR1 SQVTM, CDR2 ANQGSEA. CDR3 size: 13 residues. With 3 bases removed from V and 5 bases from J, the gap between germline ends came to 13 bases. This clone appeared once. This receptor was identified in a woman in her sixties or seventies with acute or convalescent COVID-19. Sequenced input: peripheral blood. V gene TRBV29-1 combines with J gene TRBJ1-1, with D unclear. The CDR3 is CSVEMRFTTEAFF. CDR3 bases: TGCAGCGTTGAGATGCGGTTTACGACTGAAGCTTTCTTT. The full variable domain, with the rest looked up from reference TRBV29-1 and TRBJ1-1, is SAVISQKPSRDICQRGTSLTIQCQVDSQVTMMFWYRQQPGQSLTLIATANQGSEATYESGFVIDKFPISRPNLTFSTLTVSNMSPEDSSIYLCSVEMRFTTEAFFGQGTRLTVV.